A selection of T cell receptor beta chains follows, all from one sample in a study of blood T cell repertoires in COVID-19. The method was immunoSEQ multiplex PCR; TCRdb's version includes in-frame clones alone and lacks a portion of them. The table records more than 90,000 clones, 75% to 90% of them present only once. Sequencing was done on a sample of peripheral blood. The receptors were gathered from a woman aged 70-85 years with active or convalescent COVID-19. Each CDR3 is given with its conserved first and last residue. D genes are given only for firm matches. A row's size may be missing; if present it is once, few, many or a size class.

clone size	D gene	V gene	J gene	CDR3 protein	CDR3 DNA
-	-	TRBV5-6	TRBJ1-2	CASVARDTYGYTF	TGTGCCAGCGTAGCTCGTGATACCTATGGCTACACCTTC
-	TRBD1	TRBV5-6	TRBJ1-6	CASSLTGGNSPLHF	TGTGCCAGCAGCTTAACAGGGGGGAATTCACCCCTCCACTTT
few	TRBD2	TRBV5-1	TRBJ2-5	CASSLASGPQETQYF	TGCGCCAGCAGCTTGGCTAGCGGGCCACAAGAGACCCAGTACTTC
-	-	TRBV5-1	TRBJ2-1	CASSSPSYNEQFF	TGCGCCAGCAGCTCCCCATCCTACAATGAGCAGTTCTTC
-	-	TRBV3-1/TRBV3-2	TRBJ1-5	CASSQEGRGWPQHF	TGTGCCAGCAGCCAAGAGGGCAGGGGTTGGCCCCAGCATTTT
-	TRBD2	TRBV7-3	TRBJ2-1	CASSQIGGARNEQFF	TGTGCCAGCAGCCAAATCGGGGGGGCCCGGAATGAGCAGTTCTTC
few	-	TRBV2	TRBJ1-2	CASKVDRNYGYTF	TGTGCCAGCAAAGTCGACAGAAACTATGGCTACACCTTC
-	TRBD1	TRBV5-1	TRBJ1-1	CASSLQLTGSVYTEAFF	TGCGCCAGCAGCTTGCAACTGACAGGGTCCGTATACACTGAAGCTTTCTTT
once	-	TRBV4-3	TRBJ2-1	CASSQAGLSSYNEQFF	TGCGCCAGCAGCCAAGCGGGACTGAGCTCCTACAATGAGCAGTTCTTC
-	TRBD1	TRBV19	TRBJ1-2	CASSRLRDRVSYGYTF	TGTGCCAGTAGTAGACTCCGGGACAGAGTTTCCTATGGCTACACCTTC
once	TRBD2	TRBV9	TRBJ2-1	CASSVGRAGGSSYNEQFF	TGTGCCAGCAGCGTAGGGCGAGCGGGGGGCAGCTCCTACAATGAGCAGTTCTTC
once	TRBD1	TRBV9	TRBJ1-3	CASSATGQGSGNTIYF	TGTGCCAGCAGCGCCACGGGACAGGGGTCTGGAAACACCATATATTTT
-	TRBD1	TRBV19	TRBJ2-5	CASSKRTGGETQYF	TGTGCCAGTAGTAAACGGACAGGAGGAGAGACCCAGTACTTC
-	-	TRBV4-1	TRBJ2-7	CASSTLLSSYEQYF	TGCGCCAGCAGTACTCTCCTTAGCTCCTACGAGCAGTACTTC
-	TRBD2	TRBV29-1	TRBJ2-5	CSVEDSRPRGGARETQYF	TGCAGCGTTGAAGATTCCCGCCCGCGCGGGGGGGCCCGGGAGACCCAGTACTTC
-	TRBD2	TRBV20-1	TRBJ2-3	CSASLREGRDTQYF	TGCAGTGCTAGTTTACGGGAGGGCCGGGATACGCAGTATTTT
-	-	TRBV2	TRBJ2-1	CASSPLYEQFF	TGTGCCAGCAGCCCGTTGTATGAGCAGTTCTTC
-	TRBD1	TRBV29-1	TRBJ1-5	CSVDPAGQHKFAHQPQHF	TGCAGCGTTGATCCCGCGGGACAGCACAAATTTGCCCATCAGCCCCAGCATTTT
-	-	TRBV30	TRBJ1-6	CAWRPKAGNSPLHF	TGTGCCTGGAGGCCCAAGGCGGGTAATTCACCCCTCCACTTT
-	-	TRBV5-4	TRBJ2-1	CASSLMAGYNEQFF	TGTGCCAGCAGCTTGATGGCGGGATACAATGAGCAGTTCTTC
-	TRBD1	TRBV7-2	TRBJ1-4	CASSYASGTGGKLFF	TGTGCCAGCAGTTACGCGTCCGGGACAGGGGGAAAACTGTTTTTT
-	TRBD2	TRBV11-2	TRBJ2-7	CASSLAKGLDPREQYF	TGTGCCAGCAGCTTAGCTAAAGGACTAGACCCTCGCGAGCAGTACTTC
-	TRBD1	TRBV7-2	TRBJ2-2	CASSLFGQGAGTGELFF	TGTGCCAGCAGCTTATTCGGACAGGGGGCGGGCACCGGGGAGCTGTTTTTT
-	-	TRBV5-5	TRBJ1-2	CASSLETGSYGYTF	TGTGCCAGCAGCTTGGAAACGGGTAGCTATGGCTACACCTTC
-	-	TRBV3-1/TRBV3-2	TRBJ2-7	CASSQRQTEQYF	TGTGCCAGCAGCCAGAGACAGACGGAGCAGTACTTC
-	-	TRBV19	TRBJ1-5	CASTSSSGLDQPQHF	TGTGCCAGTACCTCGAGCTCAGGGTTGGATCAGCCCCAGCATTTT
-	-	TRBV28	TRBJ1-3	CATRSTGSGNTIYF	TGTGCCACCCGATCGACAGGCTCTGGAAACACCATATATTTT
-	TRBD1	TRBV18	TRBJ2-7	CASSRNGQASYEQYF	TGTGCCAGCTCACGAAATGGACAGGCATCCTACGAGCAGTACTTC
-	-	TRBV5-1	TRBJ2-2	CASSLDTSGGELFF	TGCGCCAGCAGCTTGGACACCTCTGGCGGGGAGCTGTTTTTT
few	-	TRBV12-3/TRBV12-4	TRBJ2-7	CASSLDLSYEQYF	TGTGCCAGCAGTCTTGATCTTAGCTACGAGCAGTACTTC
few	-	TRBV21-1	TRBJ1-2	CASSKETGAYGYTF	TGTGCCAGCAGCAAAGAGACAGGTGCCTATGGCTACACCTTC
-	TRBD2	TRBV2	TRBJ2-3	CATKGASGATDTQYF	TGTGCCACCAAGGGGGCTAGCGGGGCCACGGATACGCAGTATTTT
-	-	TRBV29-1	TRBJ1-4	CSVEGPSEEKLFF	TGCAGCGTTGAAGGCCCCTCGGAGGAAAAACTGTTTTTT
-	TRBD2	TRBV11-3	TRBJ2-7	CASSPQTSGYEQYF	TGTGCCAGCAGCCCTCAGACTAGCGGATACGAGCAGTACTTC
-	TRBD2	TRBV12-5	TRBJ2-5	CASGLSSGGLETQYF	TGTGCTAGTGGTTTGTCTAGCGGGGGGTTGGAGACCCAGTACTTC
-	TRBD2	TRBV5-1	TRBJ2-3	CASSLLAGYNTDTQYF	TGCGCCAGCAGCTTGTTAGCGGGGTACAACACAGATACGCAGTATTTT
-	-	TRBV19	TRBJ2-2	CASKGLNTGELFF	TGTGCCAGTAAGGGACTGAACACCGGGGAGCTGTTTTTT
-	TRBD2	TRBV2	TRBJ2-5	CASSFWGGAGEETQYF	TGTGCCAGCAGTTTTTGGGGTGGCGCGGGGGAAGAGACCCAGTACTTC